A selection of T cell receptor beta chains follows, all from one sample in a study of human T cells and chemical hapten exposure. TCRdb re-called the RACE reads through MiXCR, storing one row per CDR3 protein. The sample holds about 40,000 distinct CDR3 sequences; approximately 9% are singletons and the top ten take 15%. The specimen was whole blood, collected in connection with sensitization to the hapten diphenylcyclopropenone (DPC). The receptors stem from a woman between 40 and 55 years old with alopecia areata. Some clones in this sample may be carry-over from other donors' samples. Each CDR3 is given with its conserved first and last residue. A D gene is named only where the DNA matches it firmly. The size entry is marked missing in some rows and otherwise reads once, few, many or a size class.

d_call j_call cdr3_length clone_size v_call cdr3_nt cdr3_aa
. TRBJ1-5 15 many TRBV2 TGTGCCAGCAGTGCCTCCACAGGGCGGGCCCAGCCCCAGCATTTT CASSASTGRAQPQHF
. TRBJ2-1 14 few TRBV29-1 TGCAGCGTTGATTCCGGGGTGCCCTACAATGAGCAGTTCTTC CSVDSGVPYNEQFF
. TRBJ2-2 14 . TRBV9 TGTGCCAGCAGCGTAGTCTGGAGCACCGGGGAGCTGTTTTTT CASSVVWSTGELFF
. TRBJ2-6 13 many TRBV28 TGTGCCAGCAGTTTAACTGGAGCCAACGTCCTGACTTTC CASSLTGANVLTF
TRBD2 TRBJ2-5 16 medium-sized TRBV7-2 TGTGCCAGCAGCTTAACCCCAGCGGGGGGCGGGGAGACCCAGTACTTC CASSLTPAGGGETQYF
TRBD1 TRBJ1-5 18 many TRBV6-1 TGTGCCAGCAGTGAAGTCGGACAGGGGTTCCATAGCAATCAGCCCCAGCATTTT CASSEVGQGFHSNQPQHF
. TRBJ1-2 12 many TRBV2 TGTGCCAGCAGTGAATTGGGCTATGGCTACACCTTC CASSELGYGYTF
TRBD1 TRBJ2-7 16 many TRBV7-9 TGTGCCAGCAGCTTTCCCACGGACAGGGCGGACTACGAGCAGTACTTC CASSFPTDRADYEQYF
TRBD1 TRBJ2-4 15 many TRBV6-6 TGTGCCAGCAGTTACTCAGGGGGCGGTGGAAACATTCAGTACTTC CASSYSGGGGNIQYF
. TRBJ2-3 16 few TRBV7-2 TGTGCCAGCAGCTTAGAACGGGGGTCTCGCACAGATACGCAGTATTTT CASSLERGSRTDTQYF
. TRBJ1-1 13 . TRBV9 TGTGCCAGCAGCCGAGGGGTGAACACTGAAGCTTTCTTT CASSRGVNTEAFF
. TRBJ2-7 15 many TRBV14 TGTGCCAGCAGCCAAGGGGACTGGGACTTCTACGAGCAGTACTTC CASSQGDWDFYEQYF
. TRBJ1-4 12 few TRBV28 TGTGCCAGCAGTCCCCTCCGTGAAAAACTGTTTTTT CASSPLREKLFF
. TRBJ1-2 14 many TRBV6-6 TGTGCCAGCAGCTTAGAGACAGCTAACTATGGCTACACCTTC CASSLETANYGYTF
. TRBJ1-6 18 many TRBV5-1 TGCGCCAGCAGGGATTCACAGTCCGCATATCCCTATAATTCACCCCTCCACTTT CASRDSQSAYPYNSPLHF
. TRBJ2-2 13 many TRBV6-2/TRBV6-3 TGTGCCAGCAGTGGAACTACCACCGGGGAGCTGTTTTTT CASSGTTTGELFF
TRBD2 TRBJ2-1 15 many TRBV28 TGTGCCAGCAGTTCGGGACTAGCGGAGAGCAATGAGCAGTTCTTC CASSSGLAESNEQFF
. TRBJ1-1 15 many TRBV7-9 TGTGCCAGCAGCTTAGCGGGGACATGGGGCGCTGAAGCTTTCTTT CASSLAGTWGAEAFF
. TRBJ2-1 13 many TRBV15 TGTGCCACCAGCAGAGATTCTGCCTATGAGCAGTTCTTC CATSRDSAYEQFF
. TRBJ2-7 15 . TRBV9 TGTGCCAGCAGCGTTGCCTCCGGGTCCCTCTACGAGCAGTACTTC CASSVASGSLYEQYF
. TRBJ2-3 13 many TRBV29-1 TGCAGCGCTGAGGGGGACGTCACAGATACGCAGTATTTT CSAEGDVTDTQYF
. TRBJ1-4 13 few TRBV7-2 TGTGCCAGCAGCTTACTGGCTACCGAAAAACTGTTTTTT CASSLLATEKLFF
TRBD1 TRBJ2-2 14 many TRBV18 TGTGCCAGCTCACCTACAGGGGTCACCGGGGAGCTGTTTTTT CASSPTGVTGELFF
. TRBJ2-5 13 few TRBV5-1 TGCGCCAGCAGCGACGAACTTGGGGAGACCCAGTACTTC CASSDELGETQYF
. TRBJ2-2 14 many TRBV2 TGTGCCAGCAGTCGGGGCTTCAACACCGGGGAGCTGTTTTTT CASSRGFNTGELFF
. TRBJ1-4 17 many TRBV4-2 TGTGCCAGCAGCCAAGTGGGCGGGAGGGCAACTAATGAAAAACTGTTTTTT CASSQVGGRATNEKLFF
. TRBJ2-1 12 many TRBV6-6 TGTGCCAGCGGCAGCTCCTACAATGAGCAGTTCTTC CASGSSYNEQFF
. TRBJ1-1 13 many TRBV6-2/TRBV6-3 TGTGCCAGCAGCCCCCTGGGAGGTAAGGAAGCTTTCTTT CASSPLGGKEAFF
. TRBJ1-5 13 many TRBV18 TGTGCCAGCTCACCCGGGCGGGATCAGCCCCAGCATTTT CASSPGRDQPQHF
TRBD2 TRBJ2-5 16 many TRBV4-2 TGTGCCAGCAGCCAAGACCCTAGCGGGGGGGCGGAGACCCAGTACTTC CASSQDPSGGAETQYF
. TRBJ1-1 14 . TRBV6-1 TGTGCCAGCAGTGAAGGGGACACGAACACTGAAGCTTTCTTT CASSEGDTNTEAFF
TRBD1 TRBJ2-2 16 many TRBV7-6 TGTGCCAGCAGCCAAAAGTCGACAGGGGCCCCCGGGGAGCTGTTTTTT CASSQKSTGAPGELFF
. TRBJ2-5 15 few TRBV7-3 TGTGCCAGCAGCTTTCGGGCTCAGCTCGGAGAGACCCAGTACTTC CASSFRAQLGETQYF
TRBD1 TRBJ1-4 15 . TRBV28 TGTGCCAGCAGTTTTCGGGACAGGGCTAATGAAAAACTGTTTTTT CASSFRDRANEKLFF
. TRBJ2-7 12 many TRBV20-1 TGCAGTGTCTCGGTGGGGCCACACGAGCAGTACTTC CSVSVGPHEQYF
. TRBJ2-6 16 few TRBV2 TGTGCCAGCAGTGACAACCCAGGATCCGGGGCCAACGTCCTGACTTTC CASSDNPGSGANVLTF
TRBD1 TRBJ2-6 15 many TRBV7-9 TGTGCCAGCAGCTCGGACAGGGCTGGGGCCAACGTCCTGACTTTC CASSSDRAGANVLTF
TRBD1 TRBJ2-4 15 many TRBV24-1 TGTGCCACCAGTGACCCCCGACAGGGAAAAAACATTCAGTACTTC CATSDPRQGKNIQYF
TRBD1 TRBJ2-2 13 many TRBV29-1 TGCAGCGTTGAACAGGGGGCTAGAGGGGAGCTGTTTTTT CSVEQGARGELFF
TRBD1 TRBJ2-1 16 . TRBV25-1 TGTGCCAGCAGTGCCCGCGAGGGACAGGGCTACAATGAGCAGTTCTTC CASSAREGQGYNEQFF
. TRBJ1-4 14 many TRBV7-8 TGTGCCAGCAGCCCGGGGGGGGCGGGTGAAAAACTGTTTTTT CASSPGGAGEKLFF
TRBD2 TRBJ2-3 16 many TRBV5-5 TGTGCCAGCAGCTCACCCGAGCGGGGGGGCACAGATACGCAGTATTTT CASSSPERGGTDTQYF
TRBD2 TRBJ2-1 13 . TRBV6-4 TGTGCCAGCAGTGCGGGGGGGCCAAGTGAGCAGTTCTTC CASSAGGPSEQFF
. TRBJ1-2 12 many TRBV29-1 TGCAGCGCCGGTCCGGGGACGGATGGCTACACCTTC CSAGPGTDGYTF
. TRBJ2-2 15 few TRBV4-1 TGCGCCAGCAGCCAGTCGGACAGGAACACCGGGGAGCTGTTTTTT CASSQSDRNTGELFF
. TRBJ1-1 13 large TRBV29-1 TGCAGCGTATACAGGGATATGAACACTGAAGCTTTCTTT CSVYRDMNTEAFF